Included here is one TCR beta chain sequence, with context. Its antigen remains unknown. The data were taken from a study of CD8 T cells in cerebrospinal fluid in Alzheimer's disease. Study-level information: Plate-based nested PCR sequencing and droplet-based sequencing measured CSF T cell clonal expansion.

Participants were all in good physical condition and free of acute infection. After re-calling the 10x single-cell sequencing reads, TCRdb lists one entry per CDR3 protein, DNA absent. Its listing shows about 1,400 distinct CDR3 sequences. Germline V gives CDR1 SGHTS, CDR2 YDEGEE. This CDR3 is built from 13 residues. Study-level results: Compared with controls, mild cognitive impairment or Alzheimer's disease patients showed higher maximum CSF clone percentages. Alzheimer's patients were not enriched for EBV-specific clones, which were not the most expanded.

The source of this sequence is a human donor with mild cognitive impairment. The sequencing sample was made of cerebrospinal fluid. The chain carries TRBV5-8 and TRBJ2-5. This CDR3 reads CASSLGNQETQYF.